This T cell receptor beta chain stems from a study of T cell responses to AZD1222 COVID-19 vaccine. The overall study: Second-dose intervals of approximately 4 or approximately 12 weeks were pooled. Notes on the study in general: Just a handful of people given AZD1222 tested seropositive at baseline. White British ancestry dominated among donors, who included more females, and clonal diversity was possibly underestimated. Vaccine-associated CD4 TCRs ranged over spike, dominating at 160-218 and 743-854.

The table lists this clone with a count of one. Its antigen remains unknown. TCRdb's copy holds only in-frame clones and misses some; the assay was immunoSEQ multiplex PCR. Among roughly 140,000 clones listed, 94% were seen once. The material sequenced was peripheral blood, taken on day 0 of AZD1222 vaccination. The origin of this receptor is an adult in good health.

This chain's CDR3 is CASSLTGTQNYGYTF. CDR3 in DNA: TGTGCCAGCAGCTTAACAGGGACCCAGAACTATGGCTACACCTTC. V is TRBV7-9 and J is TRBJ1-2, with TRBD1 as a possible D gene (6 bases). The CDR3 is 15 amino acids. Per germline, CDR1 SEHNR and CDR2 FQNEAQ (reference sequence). Trimming took off 2 bases at V and 2 bases at J, with 12 bases between the two ends.